This TCR beta chain was documented in a study of shared clonotypes between healthy human individuals. Study-level background: In total, the donors were a couple of women and a few men aged 18 to 49. Findings of the study overall: Owing to a small donor count, the genetic and exposure-history diversity represented was limited.

Remarks on this clone: Its antigen is unidentified.

The protocol was immunoSEQ multiplex PCR, while the TCRdb copy is restricted to in-frame clones and leaves out a portion. The sample lists hundreds of thousands of clones; 90% to 96% were seen once. Trimming took 3 bases from V and 0 from J, leaving 15 bases between them. CDR3 length: 16 amino acids. The germline gives CDR1 MDHEN, CDR2 SYDVKM. The chain carries TRBV28 and TRBJ2-7; D might be TRBD1 (5 bases). The sequencing input was naive CD4+ T cells sorted from blood. Subset here: CD45RA+ positively selected. This sequence originates from a woman aged 30 to 39 in good health. The CDR3 DNA reads TGTGCCAGCAGTTTCCCAGGGAAAGAATACTCCTACGAGCAGTACTTC. Translated, it gives CASSFPGKEYSYEQYF.